Following are 10 T cell receptor beta chains from one sample sequenced in a study of long-term antiretroviral therapy in people with HIV (dated by TCRdb to between 2021 and 2023). The immunoSEQ hsTCRB v3.0 assay was used at survey level resolution to sequence the TRB variable region. TCRdb limited this immuneACCESS table to in-frame rearrangements with V and J called. A share of clones is missing; checked studies link under half to unresolved V genes, and the rest is unexplained. Across this sample there are about 28,000 clones, with nearly 95% seen only once. Around 10% of the sample is held by the ten biggest clonotypes. The specimen was unsorted PBMCs, collected 6.2 years after starting antiretroviral therapy. The receptors were gathered from a man aged 35 to 55 with HIV.

The V gene is TRBV6-6, the J gene TRBJ2-7; a weak D match, TRBD1 (6 bases). The CDR3 covers 14 residues. CDR1 and CDR2 (germline): MNHNY, SVGAGI (reference sequence). The V and J ends lost 4 bases and 6 bases respectively, with 16 bases between them. The CDR3, as DNA: TGTGCCAGCAGTTTACAAACACAGGGCGCCGAGCAGTACTTC. This codes for CASSLQTQGAEQYF.

This rearrangement joins TRBV5-4 to TRBJ2-1, with 7 bases lining up with TRBD2. J lost 3 bases, V lost 4 bases, and 13 bases had no gene match. From germline, CDR1 is SGHNT and CDR2 YYREEE (reference sequence). The CDR3 runs to 17 residues. CDR3 coding DNA: TGTGCCAGCAGCCCCCGGGACTACTCCCGGCTCTACAATGAGCAGTTCTTC. Translating it yields CASSPRDYSRLYNEQFF.

The V gene is TRBV7-2, the J gene TRBJ1-5; D is ambiguous. V was shortened by 5 bases and J by 6 bases, with 17 bases between the two germline ends. This CDR3 contains 15 residues. The V gene's germline CDR1 is SGHTA and CDR2 FQGNSA. CDR3 sequence: CASSTHVGIGQPQHF. The CDR3 coding sequence is TGTGCCAGCAGCACCCATGTGGGGATCGGTCAGCCCCAGCATTTT.

The V and J genes are TRBV11-1 and TRBJ2-7; 10 positions match TRBD2. CDR1 is SGHAT and CDR2 is FQDESV in the germline V gene (reference sequence). The CDR3 has 16 residues. With 1 base clipped from V and 5 bases from J, the junction kept 8 bases outside the gene matches. CDR3 amino acids: CASSLEAASGGNEQYF. DNA for the CDR3: TGTGCCAGCAGCTTAGAAGCGGCTAGCGGGGGCAACGAGCAGTACTTC.

J is TRBJ1-6 and V is TRBV7-2, with D hard to call. The CDR3 covers 16 residues. The V gene lost 1 base and the J gene lost 9 bases, with 16 bases spanning the gap. Germline V gives CDR1 SGHTA, CDR2 FQGNSA. The CDR3 loop reads CASSLDTVAVGSPLHF. In nucleotides, the CDR3 is TGTGCCAGCAGCTTAGATACGGTGGCGGTGGGTTCACCCCTCCACTTT.

V gene TRBV7-6 combines with J gene TRBJ2-3, with no clear D. The CDR3 loop spans 13 amino acids. Per the germline V gene, CDR1 is SGHVS and CDR2 is FNYEAQ. V dropped 5 bases and J dropped 1 base, with 7 bases sitting between them. The CDR3 sequence is CASSLDRTDTQYF. The DNA for the CDR3 is TGTGCCAGCAGCCTTGACCGCACAGATACGCAGTATTTT. The complete variable domain, with remaining parts taken from reference TRBV7-6 and TRBJ2-3, reads GAGVSQSPRYKVTKRGQDVALRCDPISGHVSLYWYRQALGQGPEFLTYFNYEAQQDKSGLPNDRFSAERPEGSISTLTIQRTEQRDSAMYRCASSLDRTDTQYFGPGTRLTVL.

This clone was seen once. The junction departs from germline at one end; a sequencing error may be responsible. This chain joins TRBV19 and TRBJ1-1, with D uncertain. Germline CDR1 and CDR2: LNHDA and SQIVND (reference sequence). This CDR3 is built from 15 residues. This chain's CDR3 is CAGSSGVTTNTEAFF. The CDR3 DNA is TGTGCCGGTAGTAGTGGTGTGACAACGAACACTGAAGCTTTCTTT.

J is TRBJ2-5 and V is TRBV15; tentatively, D is TRBD2 (5 bases). V gave up 0 bases and J gave up 5 bases, with 10 bases separating them. The CDR3 contains 14 residues. The germline CDR1 and CDR2 sequences are LNHNV and YYDKDF (reference sequence). CDR3 residues: CATSREGSAETQYF. CDR3 DNA sequence: TGTGCCACCAGCAGAGAGGGGAGCGCCGAGACCCAGTACTTC.

The chain has TRBV25-1 and TRBJ1-2, with D possibly matching TRBD1 (5 bases). The V end was cut by 3 bases, the J end by 4 bases, with 15 bases between. This CDR3 spans 15 amino acids. Germline CDR1 reads MGHDK; CDR2 reads SYGVNS. The CDR3 DNA is TGTGCCAGCAGTGAGTCTCCAGGGTTAGTCTATGGCTACACCTTC. Translation gives CASSESPGLVYGYTF.

The chain recombines TRBV11-2 with TRBJ2-3, with no clear D. V dropped 5 bases and J dropped 3 bases, with 12 bases sitting between them. Germline V gives CDR1 SGHAT, CDR2 FQNNGV. The CDR3 has 14 amino acids. CDR3 in amino acids: CASSQSTVTDTQYF. The CDR3 nucleotides are TGTGCCAGCAGCCAGTCGACGGTGACAGATACGCAGTATTTT.